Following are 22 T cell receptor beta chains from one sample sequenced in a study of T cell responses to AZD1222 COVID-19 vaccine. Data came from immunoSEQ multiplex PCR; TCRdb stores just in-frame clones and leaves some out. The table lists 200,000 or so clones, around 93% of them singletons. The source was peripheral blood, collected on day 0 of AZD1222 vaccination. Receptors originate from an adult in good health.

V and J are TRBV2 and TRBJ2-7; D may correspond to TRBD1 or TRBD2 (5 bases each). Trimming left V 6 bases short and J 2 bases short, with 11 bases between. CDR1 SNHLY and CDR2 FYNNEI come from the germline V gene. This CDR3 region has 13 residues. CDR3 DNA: TGTGCCAGCAGCGGGACGGGGACCTACGAGCAGTACTTC. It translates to CASSGTGTYEQYF. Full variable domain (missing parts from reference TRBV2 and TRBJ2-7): EPEVTQTPSHQVTQMGQEVILRCVPISNHLYFYWYRQILGQKVEFLVSFYNNEISEKSEIFDDQFSVERPDGSNFTLKIRSTKLEDSAMYFCASSGTGTYEQYFGPGTRLTVT.

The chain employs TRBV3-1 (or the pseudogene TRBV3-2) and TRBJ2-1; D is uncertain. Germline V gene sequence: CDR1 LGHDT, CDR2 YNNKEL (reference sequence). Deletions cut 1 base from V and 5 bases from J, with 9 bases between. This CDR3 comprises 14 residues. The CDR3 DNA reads TGTGCCAGCAGCCAAGCCTATCAGGACAATGAGCAGTTCTTC. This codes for CASSQAYQDNEQFF.

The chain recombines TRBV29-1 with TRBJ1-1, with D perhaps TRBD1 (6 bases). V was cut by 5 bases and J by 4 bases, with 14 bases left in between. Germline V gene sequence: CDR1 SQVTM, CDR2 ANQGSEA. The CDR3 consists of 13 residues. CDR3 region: CSVKTGLITEAFF. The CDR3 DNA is TGCAGCGTTAAAACAGGGTTGATCACTGAAGCTTTCTTT.

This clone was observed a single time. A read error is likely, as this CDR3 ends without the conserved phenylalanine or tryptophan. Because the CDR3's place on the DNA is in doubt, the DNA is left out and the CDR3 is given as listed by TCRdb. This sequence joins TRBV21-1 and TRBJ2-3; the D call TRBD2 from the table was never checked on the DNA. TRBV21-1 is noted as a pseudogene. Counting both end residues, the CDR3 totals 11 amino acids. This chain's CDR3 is CASSKAHPGLE.

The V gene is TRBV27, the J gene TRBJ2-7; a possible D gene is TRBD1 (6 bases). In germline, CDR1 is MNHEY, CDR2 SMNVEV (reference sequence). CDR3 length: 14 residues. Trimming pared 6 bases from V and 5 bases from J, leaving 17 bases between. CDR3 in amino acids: CASRSVQGTNEQYF. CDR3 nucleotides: TGTGCCAGCAGGTCGGTACAGGGAACGAACGAGCAGTACTTC.

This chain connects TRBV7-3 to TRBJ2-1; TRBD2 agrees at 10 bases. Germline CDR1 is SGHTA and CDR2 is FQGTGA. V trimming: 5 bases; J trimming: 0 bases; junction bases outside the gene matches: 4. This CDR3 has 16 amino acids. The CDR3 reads CASSVSSGSSYNEQFF. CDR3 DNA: TGTGCCAGCAGCGTCTCTAGCGGGAGCTCCTACAATGAGCAGTTCTTC.

The CDR3 nucleotides are TGTGCCTGGAGAGACGAGGGTCTCGAGCAGTACTTC. As protein: CAWRDEGLEQYF. V is TRBV30 and J is TRBJ2-7; D may be TRBD2 (5 bases). With 3 bases removed from V and 6 bases from J, the gap between germline ends came to 12 bases. Germline assignment: CDR1 GTSNPN and CDR2 SVGIG (reference sequence). This CDR3 region has 12 residues.

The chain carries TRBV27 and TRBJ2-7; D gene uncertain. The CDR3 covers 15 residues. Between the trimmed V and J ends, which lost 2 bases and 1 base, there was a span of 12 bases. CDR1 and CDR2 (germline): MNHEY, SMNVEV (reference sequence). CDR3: CASSLRSPSSYEQYF. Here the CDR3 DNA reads TGTGCCAGCAGTTTACGGTCCCCTTCTTCCTACGAGCAGTACTTC.

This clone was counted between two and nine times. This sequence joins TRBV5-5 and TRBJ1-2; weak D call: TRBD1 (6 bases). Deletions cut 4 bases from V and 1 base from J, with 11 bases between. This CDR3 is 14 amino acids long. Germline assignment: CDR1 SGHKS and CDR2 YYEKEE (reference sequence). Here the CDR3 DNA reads TGTGCCAGCAGCCGAGGGGGGCTTAACTATGGCTACACCTTC. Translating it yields CASSRGGLNYGYTF.

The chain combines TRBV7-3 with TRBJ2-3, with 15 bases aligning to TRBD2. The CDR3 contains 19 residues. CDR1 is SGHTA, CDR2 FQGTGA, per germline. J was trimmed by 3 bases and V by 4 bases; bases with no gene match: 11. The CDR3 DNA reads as TGTGCCAGCAGCTCGAAGAGCGGGGGACTAGCGGGAGGTACAGATACGCAGTATTTT. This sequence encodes CASSSKSGGLAGGTDTQYF.

CDR3 DNA: TGTGCCTGGAGTCGACAGGGGTTAGAAAAACTGTTTTTT. Residues: CAWSRQGLEKLFF. The chain couples TRBV30 to TRBJ1-4; TRBD1 aligns across 8 bases. The CDR3 spans 13 residues. Looked up from germline, CDR1 is GTSNPN and CDR2 is SVGIG (reference sequence). The junction had 4 bases not matched to a gene; V was cut back by 2 bases and J by 8 bases.

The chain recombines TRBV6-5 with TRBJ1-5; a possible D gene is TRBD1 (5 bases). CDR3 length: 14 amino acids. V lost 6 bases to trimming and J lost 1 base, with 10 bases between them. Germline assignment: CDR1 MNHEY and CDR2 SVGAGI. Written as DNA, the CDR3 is TGTGCCAGCAGGCCTTGGGGGAGCAATCAGCCCCAGCATTTT. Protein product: CASRPWGSNQPQHF.

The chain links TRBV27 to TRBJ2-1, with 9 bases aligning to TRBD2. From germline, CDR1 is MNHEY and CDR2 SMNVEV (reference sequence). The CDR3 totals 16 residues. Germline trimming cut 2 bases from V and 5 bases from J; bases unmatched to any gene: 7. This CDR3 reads CASSLLAGNHHNEQFF. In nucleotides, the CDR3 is TGTGCCAGCAGTTTACTAGCGGGGAATCATCACAATGAGCAGTTCTTC.

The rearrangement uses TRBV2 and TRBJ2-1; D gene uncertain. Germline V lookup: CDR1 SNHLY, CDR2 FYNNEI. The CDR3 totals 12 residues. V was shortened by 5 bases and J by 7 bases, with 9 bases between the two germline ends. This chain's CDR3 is CASSSGWNEQFF. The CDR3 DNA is TGTGCCAGCAGTTCAGGCTGGAATGAGCAGTTCTTC.

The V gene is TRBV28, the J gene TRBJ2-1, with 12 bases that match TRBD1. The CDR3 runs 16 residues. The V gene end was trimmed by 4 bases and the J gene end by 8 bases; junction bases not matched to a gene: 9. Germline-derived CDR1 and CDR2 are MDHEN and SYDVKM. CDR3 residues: CASSSLRDRGRDEQFF. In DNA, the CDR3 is TGTGCCAGCAGTTCCCTCCGGGACAGGGGGCGCGATGAGCAGTTCTTC.

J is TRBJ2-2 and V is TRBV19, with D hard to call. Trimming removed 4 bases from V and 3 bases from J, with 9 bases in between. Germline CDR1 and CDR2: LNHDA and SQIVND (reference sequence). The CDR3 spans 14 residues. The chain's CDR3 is CASSTDKYTGELFF. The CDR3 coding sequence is TGTGCCAGTAGTACTGACAAGTACACCGGGGAGCTGTTTTTT.

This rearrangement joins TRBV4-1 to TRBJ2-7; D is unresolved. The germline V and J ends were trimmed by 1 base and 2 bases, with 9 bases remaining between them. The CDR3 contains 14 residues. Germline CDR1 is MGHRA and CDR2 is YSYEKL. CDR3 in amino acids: CASSQGAGAYEQYF. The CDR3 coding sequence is TGCGCCAGCAGCCAAGGTGCAGGCGCCTACGAGCAGTACTTC.

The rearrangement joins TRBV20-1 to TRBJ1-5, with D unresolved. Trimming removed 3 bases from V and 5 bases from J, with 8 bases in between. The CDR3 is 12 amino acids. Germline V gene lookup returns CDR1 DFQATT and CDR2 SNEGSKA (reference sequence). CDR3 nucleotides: TGCAGTGCTAGTTGGGGTTATCAGCCCCAGCATTTT. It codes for CSASWGYQPQHF.

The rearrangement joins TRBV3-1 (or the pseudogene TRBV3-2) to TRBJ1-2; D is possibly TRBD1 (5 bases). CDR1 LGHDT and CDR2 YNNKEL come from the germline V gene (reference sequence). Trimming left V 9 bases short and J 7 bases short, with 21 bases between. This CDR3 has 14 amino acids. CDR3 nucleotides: TGTGCCAGTAGGGCAGGGCAAAGAAGTGGTGGCTACACCTTC. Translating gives CASRAGQRSGGYTF.

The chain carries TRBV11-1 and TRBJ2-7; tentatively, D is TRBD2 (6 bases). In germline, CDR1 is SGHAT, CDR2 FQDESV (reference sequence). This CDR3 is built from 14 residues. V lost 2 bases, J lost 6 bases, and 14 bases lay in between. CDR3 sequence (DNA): TGTGCCAGCAGCTTAAGGAGGGAGTCGGCCGAGCAGTACTTC. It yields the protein CASSLRRESAEQYF.

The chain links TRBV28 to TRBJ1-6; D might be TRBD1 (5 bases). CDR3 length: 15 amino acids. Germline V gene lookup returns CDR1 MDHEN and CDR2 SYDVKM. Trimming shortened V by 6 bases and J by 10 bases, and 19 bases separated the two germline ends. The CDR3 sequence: CASSPGGVAPSPLHF. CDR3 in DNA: TGTGCCAGCAGCCCCGGAGGGGTAGCTCCCTCACCCCTCCACTTT.

CDR3 sequence reads: CSVARDFVNEQFF. For the CDR3, the DNA is TGCAGCGTTGCTCGGGACTTTGTCAATGAGCAGTTCTTC. The V call is TRBV29-1, the J call TRBJ2-1; D is possibly TRBD2 (6 bases). V was cut by 4 bases and J by 6 bases, with 13 bases left in between. This CDR3 has 13 amino acids. Germline lookup yields CDR1 SQVTM and CDR2 ANQGSEA.